This T cell receptor beta chain came from a study of blood T cells in healthy people across ages. V lost 1 base to trimming and J lost 7 bases; unmatched junction nucleotides: 13. CDR1 and CDR2 (germline): SGHTA, FQGNSA. This CDR3 comprises 16 residues. A sample-barcoded 5' primer and a J-beta primer mix were used in a second PCR of roughly 7 to 11 cycles. In TCRdb, the 5' RACE reads were re-called with MiXCR into one record per CDR3 protein. The sample lists 850,000 to 1,300,000 distinct CDR3 sequences, 35% to 55% occurring once. This clonotype was observed a handful of times. Its cognate antigen is unknown. A much larger clone lies a single base off, so this may be a read error. Study-wide results and caveats: Naive T cell percentage and TCR beta diversity correlated strongly.

The sequence was collected from a woman between 55 and 75 years old in good health. Sequenced input: blood. The chain joins TRBV7-2 to TRBJ2-7; the match to TRBD2 covers 7 bases. The CDR3 coding sequence is TGTGCCAGCAGCTTAGTCTCGGGAGGCTCCTACAATGAGCAGTACTTC. This sequence encodes CASSLVSGGSYNEQYF.